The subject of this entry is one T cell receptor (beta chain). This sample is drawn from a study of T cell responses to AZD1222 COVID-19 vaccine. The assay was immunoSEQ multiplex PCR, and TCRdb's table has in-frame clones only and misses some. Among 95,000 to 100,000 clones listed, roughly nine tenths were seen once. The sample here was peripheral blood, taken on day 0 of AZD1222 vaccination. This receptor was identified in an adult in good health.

DNA for the CDR3: TGTGCCAGCAGTCCCGGCTGGGAGGTTTCTGAGACCCAGTACTTC. This encodes CASSPGWEVSETQYF. This chain uses TRBV6-5 with TRBJ2-5, with TRBD2 as a possible D gene (6 bases). Germline V lookup: CDR1 MNHEY, CDR2 SVGAGI. The CDR3 is 15 residues long. The germline V and J ends were trimmed by 5 bases and 5 bases, with 18 bases remaining between them.